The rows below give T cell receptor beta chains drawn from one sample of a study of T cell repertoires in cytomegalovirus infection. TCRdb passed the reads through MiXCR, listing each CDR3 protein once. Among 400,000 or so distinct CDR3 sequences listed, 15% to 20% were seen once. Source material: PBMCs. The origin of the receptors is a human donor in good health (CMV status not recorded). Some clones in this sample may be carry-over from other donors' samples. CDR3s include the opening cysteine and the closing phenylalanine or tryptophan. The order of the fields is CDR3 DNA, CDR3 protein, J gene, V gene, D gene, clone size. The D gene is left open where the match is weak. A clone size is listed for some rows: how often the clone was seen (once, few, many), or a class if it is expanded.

TGTGCCAGCAGCGTAGTGGGGAGCTCCTACAATGAGCAGTTCTTC | CASSVVGSSYNEQFF | TRBJ2-1 | TRBV9 | NA | NA
TGTGCCAGCAGTTACTCGATCGAGGTGAACACTGAAGCTTTCTTT | CASSYSIEVNTEAFF | TRBJ1-1 | TRBV6-2/TRBV6-3 | NA | few
TGCAGTGCTAGGGCCCCTCCCGGTAGCGGAAATTCCTACGAGCAGTACTTC | CSARAPPGSGNSYEQYF | TRBJ2-7 | TRBV20-1 | NA | few
TGTGCCAGCAGTCGCAGGGGGCAAGATACGCAGTATTTT | CASSRRGQDTQYF | TRBJ2-3 | TRBV27 | TRBD1 | once
TGTGCCAGCAGCCCGTACGCGGGGGGAACCGGGGAGCTGTTTTTT | CASSPYAGGTGELFF | TRBJ2-2 | TRBV11-2 | TRBD2 | few
TGCAGTGCTAGTTTGGACTACAATGAGCAGTTCTTC | CSASLDYNEQFF | TRBJ2-1 | TRBV20-1 | NA | NA
TGTGCCAGCAGCTTTGGGGCAGGGATGACAGATACGCAGTATTTT | CASSFGAGMTDTQYF | TRBJ2-3 | TRBV5-6 | NA | NA
TGTGCCAGCAGCTTATCGCAGAGCCAAGAGACCCAGTACTTC | CASSLSQSQETQYF | TRBJ2-5 | TRBV7-6 | NA | few
TGTGCCAGCAGCCTACAGGGGATCAATTCACCCCTCCACTTT | CASSLQGINSPLHF | TRBJ1-6 | TRBV7-6 | TRBD1 | many
TGCGCCAGCAGCCTTGGACACTCTGCCCTTCAAGAGACCCAGTACTTC | CASSLGHSALQETQYF | TRBJ2-5 | TRBV4-3 | NA | many
TGTGCCAGCAGCCAAGAGTTAGCGGGACGCTCCTACGAGCAGTACTTC | CASSQELAGRSYEQYF | TRBJ2-7 | TRBV3-1 | TRBD2 | few
TGTGCCACCAGCAGATTACCGGGACAGGGTTACGAGCAGTACTTC | CATSRLPGQGYEQYF | TRBJ2-7 | TRBV15 | TRBD1 | NA
TGTGCCACCTCCTTCGGGGGATACAGAAACACCATATATTTT | CATSFGGYRNTIYF | TRBJ1-3 | TRBV12-3/TRBV12-4 | NA | many
TGCAGTGCTTCCCCAATCAGGGATAACACTGAAGCTTTCTTT | CSASPIRDNTEAFF | TRBJ1-1 | TRBV20-1 | NA | few
TGTGCCAGCAGCTCGACAGGGGGAGTCCAAGAGACCCAGTACTTC | CASSSTGGVQETQYF | TRBJ2-5 | TRBV7-2 | TRBD1 | many
TGTGCCAGCGGCCGAGGGGGGCGGGGTTATGAGCAGTTCTTC | CASGRGGRGYEQFF | TRBJ2-1 | TRBV6-1 | NA | few
TGTGCCAGCAGCTCGACTAGCGGGTTCGGGGAGCTGTTTTTT | CASSSTSGFGELFF | TRBJ2-2 | TRBV7-8 | TRBD2 | NA
TGTGCCAGCAGCTTAGCTACTAGCGTCCCGCCAGATACGCAGTATTTT | CASSLATSVPPDTQYF | TRBJ2-3 | TRBV7-9 | TRBD2 | many
TGTGCCAGCAGCTTAGGCCCGGGCAACGGTCCGTCCGACGAGCAGTACTTC | CASSLGPGNGPSDEQYF | TRBJ2-7 | TRBV7-8 | NA | many
TGTGCCAGTAGTCCATCCGGGGCGGCCGGCATTAGCTTC | CASSPSGAAGISF | TRBJ2-5 | TRBV19 | NA | NA
TGCAGTGCCCCTTTGGGGGCAGGAACCTACGAGCAGTACTTC | CSAPLGAGTYEQYF | TRBJ2-7 | TRBV20-1 | NA | NA
TGTGCCAGCAGTTTACGAGGGGACGAGCAGTACTTC | CASSLRGDEQYF | TRBJ2-7 | TRBV12-3/TRBV12-4 | NA | many
TGTGCTAGTGGTGTCATTGGACAAGAGACCCAGTACTTC | CASGVIGQETQYF | TRBJ2-5 | TRBV12-5 | NA | NA
TGCAGTGCTAGGGGATCAGGTGCCGGGCCCCAGCATTTT | CSARGSGAGPQHF | TRBJ1-5 | TRBV20-1 | NA | few
TGTGCCAGCAGTTCACTAGCGGCCTCCTACGAGCAGTACTTC | CASSSLAASYEQYF | TRBJ2-7 | TRBV27 | TRBD2 | few
TGCGCCAGCAGTGAGTCGGAGGGAGGGGTGAATGAGCAGTTCTTC | CASSESEGGVNEQFF | TRBJ2-1 | TRBV10-1 | TRBD2 | NA
TGTGCCAGCAGCACCAGGGGATCTAATGAAAAACTGTTTTTT | CASSTRGSNEKLFF | TRBJ1-4 | TRBV5-6 | NA | NA